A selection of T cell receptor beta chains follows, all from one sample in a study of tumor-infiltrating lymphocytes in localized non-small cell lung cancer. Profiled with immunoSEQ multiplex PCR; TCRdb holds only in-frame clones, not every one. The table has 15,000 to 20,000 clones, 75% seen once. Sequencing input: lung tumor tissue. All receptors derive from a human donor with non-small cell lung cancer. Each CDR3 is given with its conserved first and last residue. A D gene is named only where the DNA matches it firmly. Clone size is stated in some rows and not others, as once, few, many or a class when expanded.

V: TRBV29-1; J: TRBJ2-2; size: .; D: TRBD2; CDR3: CSFSGGESDGELFF; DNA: TGCAGCTTTAGCGGGGGGGAATCAGATGGGGAGCTGTTTTTT
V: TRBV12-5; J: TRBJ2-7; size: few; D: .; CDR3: CASGLVFDGSYEQYF; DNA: TGTGCTAGTGGTTTGGTCTTTGACGGATCCTACGAGCAGTACTTC
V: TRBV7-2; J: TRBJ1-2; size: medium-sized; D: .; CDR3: CASSTLTGQGYTF; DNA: TGTGCCAGCAGCACCTTAACAGGGCAGGGCTACACCTTC
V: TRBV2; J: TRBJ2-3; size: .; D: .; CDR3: CASTDTDTQYF; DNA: TGTGCCAGCACAGACACAGATACGCAGTATTTT
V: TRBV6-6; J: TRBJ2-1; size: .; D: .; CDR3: CASSYDREQFF; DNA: TGTGCCAGCAGTTATGACCGGGAGCAGTTCTTC
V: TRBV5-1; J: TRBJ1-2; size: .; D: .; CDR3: CASRTDIYARMGAGYTF; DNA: TGCGCCAGCAGGACCGATATTTATGCAAGAATGGGGGCAGGCTACACCTTC
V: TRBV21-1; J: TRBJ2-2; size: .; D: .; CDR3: CASSGKLAGGYPGTGELFF; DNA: TGTGCCAGCAGCGGGAAACTAGCGGGGGGCTACCCGGGTACCGGGGAGCTGTTTTTT
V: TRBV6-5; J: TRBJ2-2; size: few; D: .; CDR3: CASSRRGVTGELFF; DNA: TGTGCCAGCAGTCGACGTGGGGTCACCGGGGAGCTGTTTTTT
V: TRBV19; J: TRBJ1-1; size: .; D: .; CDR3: CASTEPRRGAFF; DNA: TGTGCCAGTACCGAGCCCAGGAGGGGTGCTTTCTTT
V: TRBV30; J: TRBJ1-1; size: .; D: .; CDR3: CALALDTEAFF; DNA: TGTGCCTTAGCACTGGACACTGAAGCTTTCTTT
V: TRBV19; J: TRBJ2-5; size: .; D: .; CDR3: CASSRPGETQYF; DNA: TGTGCCAGTAGTAGACCCGGAGAGACCCAGTACTTC
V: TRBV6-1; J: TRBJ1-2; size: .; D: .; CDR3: CASSALVDYGYTF; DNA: TGTGCCAGCAGTGCCCTAGTTGACTATGGCTACACCTTC
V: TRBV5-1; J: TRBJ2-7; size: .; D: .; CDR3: CASSPGVGGVYEQYF; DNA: TGCGCCAGCAGCCCGGGGGTCGGGGGTGTCTACGAGCAGTACTTC
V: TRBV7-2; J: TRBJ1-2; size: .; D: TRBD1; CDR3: CASNMDRVSSNYGYTF; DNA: TGTGCCAGCAATATGGACAGGGTATCCTCTAACTATGGCTACACCTTC
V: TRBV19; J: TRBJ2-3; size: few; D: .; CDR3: CASSYTITDTQYF; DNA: TGTGCCAGTAGTTACACGATCACAGATACGCAGTATTTT
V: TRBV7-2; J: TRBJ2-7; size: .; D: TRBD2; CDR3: CASSPGGSSYEQYF; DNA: TGTGCCAGCAGCCCCGGCGGGAGCTCCTACGAGCAGTACTTC
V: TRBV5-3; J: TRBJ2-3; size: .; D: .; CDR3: CARSSLGAQYF; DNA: TGTGCCAGAAGCAGCCTCGGTGCGCAGTATTTT
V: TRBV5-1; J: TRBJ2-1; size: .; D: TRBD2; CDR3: CASSSPSLAGGQDEQFF; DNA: TGCGCCAGCAGTTCCCCCTCACTAGCGGGAGGCCAGGATGAGCAGTTCTTC
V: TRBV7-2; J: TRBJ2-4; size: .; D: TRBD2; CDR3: CASSVTSGRNIQYF; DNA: TGTGCCAGCAGCGTAACTAGCGGGAGAAACATTCAGTACTTC
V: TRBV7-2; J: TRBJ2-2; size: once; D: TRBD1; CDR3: CASSRTGTGFGTGELFF; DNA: TGTGCCAGCAGCCGAACCGGGACAGGGTTCGGTACCGGGGAGCTGTTTTTT
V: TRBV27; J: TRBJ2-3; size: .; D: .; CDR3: CASSFSGVPDTQYF; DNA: TGTGCCAGCAGTTTTTCAGGAGTCCCAGATACGCAGTATTTT
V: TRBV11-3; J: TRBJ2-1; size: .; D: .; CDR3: CASSTHLDNEQFF; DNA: TGTGCCAGCAGCACCCACTTGGACAATGAGCAGTTCTTC
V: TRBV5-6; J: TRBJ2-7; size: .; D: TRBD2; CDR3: CASSLSGTSGRTTYEQYF; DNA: TGTGCCAGCAGCTTGTCCGGGACTAGCGGGAGGACGACCTACGAGCAGTACTTC
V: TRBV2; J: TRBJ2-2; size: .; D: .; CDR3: CASSDQISGTGELFF; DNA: TGTGCCAGCAGTGATCAGATTAGCGGAACCGGGGAGCTGTTTTTT
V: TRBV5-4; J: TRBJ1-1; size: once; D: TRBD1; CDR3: CASSSTGGGTEAFF; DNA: TGTGCCAGCAGCTCCACAGGGGGCGGCACTGAAGCTTTCTTT
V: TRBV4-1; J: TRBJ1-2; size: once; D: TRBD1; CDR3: CASSQEARQGAYYGYTF; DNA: TGCGCCAGCAGCCAAGAAGCCCGACAGGGGGCTTACTATGGCTACACCTTC
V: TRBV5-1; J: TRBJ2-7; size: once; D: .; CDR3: CASSLDRVPREQYF; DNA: TGCGCCAGCAGCTTGGACAGGGTCCCCCGCGAGCAGTACTTC
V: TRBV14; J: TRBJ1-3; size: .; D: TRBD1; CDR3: CASSPGQAQSSGNTIYF; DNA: TGTGCCAGCAGCCCCGGACAGGCACAAAGCTCTGGAAACACCATATATTTT
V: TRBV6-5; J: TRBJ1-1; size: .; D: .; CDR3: CASSYSGHHTEAFF; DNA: TGTGCCAGCAGTTACTCGGGACACCACACTGAAGCTTTCTTT
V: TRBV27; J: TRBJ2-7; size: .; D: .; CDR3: CASSPSVGPYEQYF; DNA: TGTGCCAGCAGTCCCTCGGTAGGCCCCTACGAGCAGTACTTC
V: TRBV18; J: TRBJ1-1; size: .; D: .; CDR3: CASSPGQGSTEAFF; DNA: TGTGCCAGCTCACCAGGGCAGGGTAGCACTGAAGCTTTCTTT
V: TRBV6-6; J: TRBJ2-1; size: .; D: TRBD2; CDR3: CASSVSGSSYNEQFF; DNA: TGTGCCAGCAGTGTTAGCGGGAGCTCCTACAATGAGCAGTTCTTC
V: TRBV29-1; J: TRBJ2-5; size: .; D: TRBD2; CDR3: CSVEGRGGPGETQYF; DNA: TGCAGCGTTGAAGGGCGGGGGGGCCCTGGCGAGACCCAGTACTTC
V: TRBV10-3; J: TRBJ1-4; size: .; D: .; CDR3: CAISPDSILNEKLFF; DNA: TGTGCCATCAGTCCGGACAGCATTTTGAATGAAAAACTGTTTTTT
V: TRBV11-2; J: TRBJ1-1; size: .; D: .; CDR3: CASSWRAVNTEAFF; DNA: TGTGCCAGCAGCTGGAGGGCGGTGAACACTGAAGCTTTCTTT
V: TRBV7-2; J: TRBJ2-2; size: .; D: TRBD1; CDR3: CASSPDRAGGELFF; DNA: TGTGCCAGCAGCCCAGACAGGGCTGGCGGGGAGCTGTTTTTT
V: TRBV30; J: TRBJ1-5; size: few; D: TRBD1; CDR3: CAWSSGQLGGQPQHF; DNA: TGTGCCTGGAGTTCGGGACAGTTAGGAGGTCAGCCCCAGCATTTT
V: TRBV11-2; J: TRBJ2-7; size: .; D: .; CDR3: CASSGGGSSYEQYF; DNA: TGTGCCAGCAGTGGGGGGGGCAGCTCCTACGAGCAGTACTTC
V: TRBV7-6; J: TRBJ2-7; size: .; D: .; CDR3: CASSPQAGEQYF; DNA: TGTGCCAGCAGCCCCCAAGCAGGGGAGCAGTACTTC
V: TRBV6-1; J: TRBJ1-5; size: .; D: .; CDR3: CASSELGPSNQPQHF; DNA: TGTGCCAGCAGTGAATTAGGGCCTAGCAATCAGCCCCAGCATTTT
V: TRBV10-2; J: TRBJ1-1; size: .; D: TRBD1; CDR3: CASSEQGRRTEAFF; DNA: TGCGCCAGCAGTGAACAGGGGAGGAGGACTGAAGCTTTCTTT
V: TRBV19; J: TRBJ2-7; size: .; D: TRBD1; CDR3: CASSIDSTGTGFYEQYF; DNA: TGTGCCAGTAGTATAGATTCGACCGGGACAGGATTCTACGAGCAGTACTTC
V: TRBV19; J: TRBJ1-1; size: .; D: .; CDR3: CASETGYGYTEAFF; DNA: TGTGCCAGTGAAACGGGGTACGGGTACACTGAAGCTTTCTTT
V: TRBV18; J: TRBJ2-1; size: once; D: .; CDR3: CASSPAGFLYNEQFF; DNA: TGTGCCAGCTCACCAGCAGGGTTCCTATACAATGAGCAGTTCTTC
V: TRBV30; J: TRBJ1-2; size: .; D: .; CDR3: CAWRYQGPFYGYTF; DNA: TGTGCCTGGAGGTATCAGGGACCTTTCTATGGCTACACCTTC
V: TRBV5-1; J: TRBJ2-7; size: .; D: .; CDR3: CASSRGAGQYEQYF; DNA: TGCGCCAGCAGCCGGGGAGCAGGGCAATACGAGCAGTACTTC
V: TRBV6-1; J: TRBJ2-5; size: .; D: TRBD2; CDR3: CASSEGLLAASGETQYF; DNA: TGTGCCAGCAGTGAGGGACTACTAGCGGCCTCGGGAGAGACCCAGTACTTC
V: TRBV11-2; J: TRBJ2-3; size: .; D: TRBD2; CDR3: CASSIGTTVDTQYF; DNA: TGTGCCAGCAGCATCGGGACTACCGTAGATACGCAGTATTTT
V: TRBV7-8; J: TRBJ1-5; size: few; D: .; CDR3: CASSLRRGAGSNQPQHF; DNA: TGTGCCAGCAGCTTACGACGAGGGGCTGGGAGCAATCAGCCCCAGCATTTT
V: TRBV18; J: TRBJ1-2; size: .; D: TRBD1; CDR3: CASSRNRGPNYGYTF; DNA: TGTGCCAGCTCACGGAACAGGGGGCCGAACTATGGCTACACCTTC